The source of this TCR beta chain is a study of blood T cells in healthy people across ages. Together with a sample-barcoded 5' primer, a J-beta primer mix was included in a second PCR lasting roughly 6 to 12 cycles. In TCRdb, the 5' RACE reads were re-called with MiXCR into one record per CDR3 protein. This table has 1.2 million to 1.5 million distinct CDR3 sequences, approximately 59% appearing once. This sequence was found in a man aged 18 to 29 in good health. The material sequenced was blood.

As DNA, the CDR3 is TGTGCCATCAGTGAGCCTCTAGCGGAGCCGGGCGATACGCAGTATTTT. Encoded protein: CAISEPLAEPGDTQYF. This chain joins TRBV10-3 and TRBJ2-3; 7 bases agree with TRBD2. From germline, CDR1 is ENHRY and CDR2 SYGVKD. The junction had 11 bases not matched to a gene; V was cut back by 2 bases and J by 6 bases. This CDR3 comprises 16 residues.